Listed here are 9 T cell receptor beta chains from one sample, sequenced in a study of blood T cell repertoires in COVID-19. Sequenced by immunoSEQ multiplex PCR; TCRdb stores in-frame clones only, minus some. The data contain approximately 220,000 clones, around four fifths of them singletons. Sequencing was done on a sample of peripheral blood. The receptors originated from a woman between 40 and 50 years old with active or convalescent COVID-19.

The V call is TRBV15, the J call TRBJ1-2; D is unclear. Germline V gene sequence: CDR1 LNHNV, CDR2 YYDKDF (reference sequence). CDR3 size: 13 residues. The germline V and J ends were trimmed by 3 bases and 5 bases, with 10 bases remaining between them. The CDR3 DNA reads TGTGCCACCAGCAGTGGCAACCATTATGGCTACACCTTC. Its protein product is CATSSGNHYGYTF.

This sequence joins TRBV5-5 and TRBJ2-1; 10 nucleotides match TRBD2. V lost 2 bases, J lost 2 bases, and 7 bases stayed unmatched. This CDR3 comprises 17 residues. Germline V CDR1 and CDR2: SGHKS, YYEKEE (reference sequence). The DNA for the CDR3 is TGTGCCAGCAGCTTTATTCACAGCGGGAGGGCCTACAATGAGCAGTTCTTC. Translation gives CASSFIHSGRAYNEQFF.

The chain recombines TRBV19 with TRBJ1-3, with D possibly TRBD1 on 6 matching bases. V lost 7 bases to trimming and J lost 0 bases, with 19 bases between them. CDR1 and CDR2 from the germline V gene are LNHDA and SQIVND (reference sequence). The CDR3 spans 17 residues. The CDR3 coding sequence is TGTGCCAGTACCCTTACCAGGGGCCCCTTCTCTGGAAACACCATATATTTT. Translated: CASTLTRGPFSGNTIYF.

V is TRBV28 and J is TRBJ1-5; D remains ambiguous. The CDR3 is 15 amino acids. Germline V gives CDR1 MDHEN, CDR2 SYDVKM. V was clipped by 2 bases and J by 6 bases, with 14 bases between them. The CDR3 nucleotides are TGTGCCAGCAGTTTAACCCCCGCCGAGAGTCAGCCCCAGCATTTT. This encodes CASSLTPAESQPQHF. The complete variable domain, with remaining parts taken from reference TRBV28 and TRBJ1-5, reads DVKVTQSSRYLVKRTGEKVFLECVQDMDHENMFWYRQDPGLGLRLIYFSYDVKMKEKGDIPEGYSVSREKKERFSLILESASTNQTSMYLCASSLTPAESQPQHFGDGTRLSIL.

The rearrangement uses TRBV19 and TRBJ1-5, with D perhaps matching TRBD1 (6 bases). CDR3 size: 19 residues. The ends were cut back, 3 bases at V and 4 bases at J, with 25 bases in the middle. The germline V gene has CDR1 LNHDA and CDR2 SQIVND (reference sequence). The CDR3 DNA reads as TGTGCCAGTAGTATTCCCCTTGGGGGGGGACGAGGGGGGAATCAGCCCCAGCATTTT. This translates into CASSIPLGGGRGGNQPQHF.

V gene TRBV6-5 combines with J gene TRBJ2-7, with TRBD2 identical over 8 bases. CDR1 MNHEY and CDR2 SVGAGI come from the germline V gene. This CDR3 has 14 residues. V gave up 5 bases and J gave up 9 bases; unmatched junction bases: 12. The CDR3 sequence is CASSKGLDALRQYF. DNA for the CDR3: TGTGCCAGCAGTAAGGGACTAGATGCGCTGAGGCAGTACTTC.

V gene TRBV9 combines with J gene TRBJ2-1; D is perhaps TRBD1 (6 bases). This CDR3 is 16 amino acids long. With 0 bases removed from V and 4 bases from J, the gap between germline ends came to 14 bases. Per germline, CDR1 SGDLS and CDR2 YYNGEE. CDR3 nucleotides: TGTGCCAGCAGCGTAGGTGGGGGCTATCAGTACAATGAGCAGTTCTTC. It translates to CASSVGGGYQYNEQFF.

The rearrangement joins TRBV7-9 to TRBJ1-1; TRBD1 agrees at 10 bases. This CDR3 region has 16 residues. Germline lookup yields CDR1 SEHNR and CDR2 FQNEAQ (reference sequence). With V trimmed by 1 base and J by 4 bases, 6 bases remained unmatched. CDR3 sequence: CASSLGDRGWGTEAFF. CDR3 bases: TGTGCCAGCAGCTTAGGGGACAGGGGATGGGGCACTGAAGCTTTCTTT.

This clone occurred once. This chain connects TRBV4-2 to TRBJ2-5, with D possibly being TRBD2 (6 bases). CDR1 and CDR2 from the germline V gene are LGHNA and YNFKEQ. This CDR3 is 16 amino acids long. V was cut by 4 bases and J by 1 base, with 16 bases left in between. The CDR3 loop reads CASSPNPSRGQETQYF. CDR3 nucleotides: TGTGCCAGCAGCCCGAACCCCTCGCGGGGCCAAGAGACCCAGTACTTC.